Below, 20 T cell receptor beta chains from the same sample are listed, as sequenced in a study of early T cells in non-severe SARS-CoV-2 infection. Each CDR3 protein is one row after TCRdb ran MiXCR on the 5' RACE reads. The sample lists around 71,000 distinct CDR3 sequences; roughly 15% were seen once. This material consisted of whole blood, taken at baseline. These receptors all come from an adult who was a healthcare worker with PCR-confirmed SARS-CoV-2 infection or an uninfected control (not recorded which).

This clonotype was found a few times. The chain is built from TRBV2 and TRBJ2-1; possible D gene TRBD1, 6 bases. Trimming stripped 8 bases from V and 5 bases from J, with 13 bases between. Germline V gives CDR1 SNHLY, CDR2 FYNNEI. The CDR3 extends over 13 amino acids. Written as DNA, the CDR3 is TGTGCCAGCTTCCAGGACAGCAACAATGAGCAGTTCTTC. Protein product: CASFQDSNNEQFF.

V and J are TRBV6-6 and TRBJ2-2; 13 bases match TRBD2. The V segment lost 5 bases and the J segment 6 bases; nucleotides outside the gene matches: 3. The germline V gene encodes CDR1 MNHNY and CDR2 SVGAGI (reference sequence). This CDR3 has 15 residues. The CDR3 DNA reads as TGTGCCAGCAGTACTGGACTAGCGGGAGCCGGGGAGCTGTTTTTT. Translated: CASSTGLAGAGELFF.

This clonotype was seen ten or more times. CDR3 amino acids: CASSLGAGMGQPQHF. DNA of the CDR3: TGTGCCAGCAGTTTGGGCGCGGGCATGGGCCAGCCCCAGCATTTT. This chain uses TRBV27 with TRBJ1-5; D uncertain. In germline, CDR1 is MNHEY, CDR2 SMNVEV (reference sequence). V dropped 3 bases and J dropped 7 bases, with 16 bases sitting between them. The CDR3 is 15 amino acids.

This clonotype was seen only a few times. The rearrangement uses TRBV9 and TRBJ1-2, with D perhaps TRBD1 (6 bases). The length of the CDR3 is 12 residues. Germline loops: CDR1 SGDLS, CDR2 YYNGEE. V was clipped by 2 bases and J by 5 bases, with 7 bases between them. The CDR3 reads CASSVRGYGYTF. DNA of the CDR3: TGTGCCAGCAGCGTCAGGGGATATGGCTACACCTTC.

The rearrangement links TRBV7-9 to TRBJ1-2, with 7 bases lining up with TRBD1. The CDR3 runs to 15 residues. V dropped 1 base and J dropped 4; count of bases not matched to a gene: 6. Germline CDR1 is SEHNR and CDR2 is FQNEAQ (reference sequence). CDR3 coding DNA: TGTGCCAGCAGCTTAGGAGCTGGACAGGTCTATGGCTACACCTTC. The encoded protein is CASSLGAGQVYGYTF.

This clonotype was detected only a few times. V usage is TRBV29-1 and J usage is TRBJ2-1; 8 bases match TRBD2. V lost 8 bases to trimming and J lost 3 bases; unmatched junction nucleotides: 3. CDR3 size: 12 residues. Germline CDR1 is SQVTM and CDR2 is ANQGSEA. In nucleotides, the CDR3 is TGCAGCTCGGGAGGGGGCTACAATGAGCAGTTCTTC. Translated, it gives CSSGGGYNEQFF.

This clonotype was detected a few times. The V and J genes are TRBV6-2 or TRBV6-3 and TRBJ1-1; D is possibly TRBD1 (5 bases). CDR1 and CDR2 (germline): MNHEY, SVGEGT. CDR3 size: 13 residues. V was clipped by 3 bases and J by 4 bases, with 9 bases between them. The CDR3 sequence is CASSYGGITEAFF. The CDR3 DNA follows: TGTGCCAGCAGTTATGGGGGAATCACTGAAGCTTTCTTT.

This clonotype was recorded at least ten times. The rearrangement joins TRBV28 to TRBJ2-7; D call uncertain. Looked up from germline, CDR1 is MDHEN and CDR2 is SYDVKM. V lost 4 bases and J 2 bases, leaving 12 bases between the germline ends. This CDR3 contains 14 residues. The CDR3 loop reads CASSSPGPPYEQYF. The CDR3 DNA is TGTGCCAGCAGTTCTCCCGGACCCCCCTACGAGCAGTACTTC.

The chain employs TRBV27 and TRBJ1-2; weak D call: TRBD1 (5 bases). With 7 bases removed from V and 3 bases from J, the gap between germline ends came to 18 bases. The CDR3 contains 15 residues. From germline, CDR1 is MNHEY and CDR2 SMNVEV (reference sequence). The CDR3 sequence: CASNPRGVGDYGYTF. The CDR3 bases are TGTGCCAGCAACCCGAGGGGTGTGGGAGACTATGGCTACACCTTC.

This clonotype was detected ten times or more. J is TRBJ2-4 and V is TRBV29-1; 10 bases are shared with TRBD2. Germline CDR1 is SQVTM and CDR2 is ANQGSEA. The CDR3 is 13 amino acids. The junction had 4 bases not matched to a gene; V was cut back by 4 bases and J by 7 bases. This CDR3 reads CSVAASGSNIQYF. The CDR3 DNA reads as TGCAGCGTTGCTGCTAGCGGGAGTAACATTCAGTACTTC.

This clonotype was seen a few times. The V and J genes are TRBV3-1 and TRBJ2-7, with D unresolved. The CDR3 has 12 amino acids. V was trimmed by 0 bases and J by 10 bases, leaving 10 bases between them. The germline V gene has CDR1 LGHDT and CDR2 YNNKEL (reference sequence). This chain's CDR3 is CASSQDTAPQYF. The CDR3 DNA follows: TGTGCCAGCAGCCAAGATACCGCCCCCCAGTACTTC.

This clonotype has a handful of counts. This chain joins TRBV7-9 and TRBJ2-5; weak D call: TRBD2 (5 bases). Trimming removed 7 bases from V and 5 bases from J, with 23 bases in between. Per the germline V gene, CDR1 is SEHNR and CDR2 is FQNEAQ (reference sequence). The CDR3 totals 16 residues. CDR3 sequence (DNA): TGTGCCAGCACCTATCTCTCCGGCCAGGAGGAGGAGACCCAGTACTTC. Translating it yields CASTYLSGQEEETQYF.

This clonotype was counted ten times or more. This sequence joins TRBV20-1 and TRBJ2-1; D is possibly TRBD2 (5 bases). The length of the CDR3 is 13 residues. Looked up from germline, CDR1 is DFQATT and CDR2 is SNEGSKA (reference sequence). The germline V and J ends were trimmed by 3 bases and 4 bases, with 10 bases remaining between them. This CDR3 is CSARDSPYNEQFF. The CDR3 DNA reads TGCAGTGCTAGGGACTCCCCGTACAATGAGCAGTTCTTC.

This clonotype was seen a few times. The chain is built from TRBV4-2 and TRBJ1-4; unclear D gene. The V gene's germline CDR1 is LGHNA and CDR2 YNFKEQ. V gave up 2 bases and J gave up 4 bases, with 17 bases separating them. This CDR3 is 17 amino acids long. This chain's CDR3 is CASSQNLMDGGNEKLFF. Written as DNA, the CDR3 is TGTGCCAGCAGCCAAAACTTAATGGACGGTGGTAATGAAAAACTGTTTTTT.

This clonotype has a count of ten or more. The chain combines TRBV28 with TRBJ2-5; D ambiguous. Germline lookup yields CDR1 MDHEN and CDR2 SYDVKM. The CDR3 extends over 14 amino acids. V was pared by 6 bases and J by 0 bases, with 11 bases between. In DNA, the CDR3 is TGTGCCAGCAGCCACGGGTTGCACCAAGAGACCCAGTACTTC. Translated: CASSHGLHQETQYF.

At least ten counts were recorded for this clonotype. The chain carries TRBV14 and TRBJ2-3, with TRBD2 as a possible D gene (6 bases). This CDR3 has 14 amino acids. CDR1 SGHDN and CDR2 FVKESK come from the germline V gene. V was clipped by 4 bases and J by 9 bases, with 17 bases between them. CDR3 DNA: TGTGCCAGCAGCCGAGAGACGGCGGGGAACACGCAGTATTTT. Residues: CASSRETAGNTQYF.

This chain uses TRBV19 with TRBJ2-1, with 10 bases identical to TRBD2. V shed 5 bases and J 6 bases; nucleotides not matched to a gene: 7. The CDR3 loop spans 15 amino acids. Germline values: CDR1 LNHDA, CDR2 SQIVND (reference sequence). In DNA, the CDR3 is TGTGCCAGTAGTGCAGCGGGAGGGCCGAGCAATGAGCAGTTCTTC. It translates to CASSAAGGPSNEQFF. Looking up the rest from reference TRBV19 and TRBJ2-1 gives the full variable domain: DGGITQSPKYLFRKEGQNVTLSCEQNLNHDAMYWYRQDPGQGLRLIYYSQIVNDFQKGDIAEGYSVSREKKESFPLTVTSAQKNPTAFYLCASSAAGGPSNEQFFGPGTRLTVL.

This clonotype was detected many times. V and J are TRBV24-1 and TRBJ1-1; the D gene is possibly TRBD1 (5 bases). Trimming stripped 5 bases from V and 4 bases from J, with 13 bases between. The CDR3 runs 14 residues. Germline V lookup: CDR1 KGHDR, CDR2 SFDVKD. CDR3 protein: CATSGTGSVTEAFF. CDR3 in DNA: TGTGCCACCAGTGGCACAGGCTCAGTCACTGAAGCTTTCTTT.

This clonotype was picked up a small number of times. This chain joins TRBV12-3 or TRBV12-4 and TRBJ2-7; D is perhaps TRBD2 (5 bases). Trimming cost V 1 base and J 3 bases, with 10 bases left between them. CDR3 length: 14 amino acids. The chain's CDR3 is CASSLEGSGYEQYF. CDR3 coding DNA: TGTGCCAGCAGTTTAGAAGGGAGCGGCTACGAGCAGTACTTC.

This clonotype was observed many times. The chain links TRBV29-1 to TRBJ2-1; no reliable D call. With 6 bases removed from V and 2 bases from J, the gap between germline ends came to 14 bases. The CDR3 sequence is 14 residues long. Germline-derived CDR1 and CDR2 are SQVTM and ANQGSEA. The CDR3 DNA follows: TGCAGCGTCCCCACTCCACTTACCTACAATGAGCAGTTCTTC. It codes for CSVPTPLTYNEQFF.